Below, one T cell receptor beta chain is given with its context. Germline CDR1 and CDR2: SEHNR and FQNEAQ (reference sequence). The length of the CDR3 is 13 residues. V lost 7 bases and J lost 5, with 14 bases in between. Libraries were prepared by immunoSEQ multiplex PCR; TCRdb keeps only in-frame clonotypes and omits some of them. This sample has 720,000 or so clones; 70% to 90% occur once, and the top ten carry more than 0.008%. The entry originates in a study of shared T cell receptors in the human thymus. This same sample was also part of a study on human thymus T cells.

The chain joins TRBV7-9 to TRBJ1-1, with TRBD1 as a possible D gene (6 bases). The TCR was taken from a girl under three years old with a congenital heart defect. Sequences were obtained from thymocytes. The chain's CDR3 is CASKLGAGTEAFF. The CDR3 nucleotides read TGTGCCAGCAAGCTGGGGGCAGGGACTGAAGCTTTCTTT.